The present T cell receptor beta chain was sequenced within a study of CD8+CD57+ T cells in acquired aplastic anemia. Trimming cost V 5 bases and J 4 bases; bases outside gene matches: 9. The V gene's germline CDR1 is SGHTA and CDR2 FQGNSA. The CDR3 has 15 amino acids. The TCR beta profiling, which covered VDJ combination and CDR3 sequence, was carried out using genomic DNA as the template. From the reads, TCRdb called clonotypes with MiXCR, one entry per CDR3 protein. In the table there are over 250,000 distinct CDR3 sequences, about three fifths of which are singletons. CD8+CD57+ cell expansion had been shown by flow cytometry in patients chosen for sequencing. Severe acquired aplastic anemia was diagnosed in all patients.

This receptor was taken from a human donor with aplastic anemia. Sequencing was done on a sample of sorted CD4+, CD8+, or CD8+CD57+ T cells (not recorded which) from PBMCs. This chain uses TRBV7-2 with TRBJ2-7; 9 nucleotides match TRBD1. CDR3: CASSPLGTGSYEQYF. The CDR3 region has the DNA TGTGCCAGCAGCCCACTTGGGACAGGGTCATACGAGCAGTACTTC.